The 30 T cell receptor beta chains in this list originate from one sample, sequenced in a study of post-analysis software for immune sequencing data. cDNA libraries for TCR beta contained unique molecular identifiers. MiXCR was run by TCRdb on the PCR reads, yielding one entry per CDR3 protein. There are 350,000 to 500,000 distinct CDR3 sequences in the sample; less than 40% occur only once, and less than 8% lies in the top ten. Study observations and caveats: Included in a set of roughly five TRBV segments more frequent in patients than controls were TRBV5-6, TRBV5-1 and TRBV20-1.

Antigens of these TCRs are unknown. The source material was blood. The source of these receptors is a girl aged 2 to 9 with multiple sclerosis.

Worth noting for this clonotype: Compared with germline, one end of the junction differs, possibly owing to a read error. The chain employs TRBV3-1 and TRBJ2-4; maybe TRBD1 (6 bases). The end of the DNA is better explained by TRBJ2-7, so the J call may be wrong. The CDR3 loop spans 15 amino acids. The germline V gene has CDR1 LGHDT and CDR2 YNNKEL (reference sequence). The CDR3 spells CANSLGQRLRGEQYF. The DNA for the CDR3 is TGTGCCAACAGCCTAGGACAGCGATTACGGGGCGAGCAGTACTTC.

This clonotype was counted a single time. The chain carries TRBV7-9 and TRBJ1-4; D is uncertain. The CDR3 covers 15 residues. The germline gives CDR1 SEHNR, CDR2 FQNEAQ (reference sequence). Trimming pared 1 base from V and 3 bases from J, leaving 9 bases between. DNA for the CDR3: TGTGCCAGCAGCTTAGACAACGGACCTAATGAAAAACTGTTTTTT. Amino acid sequence: CASSLDNGPNEKLFF.

This sequence joins TRBV21-1 and TRBJ1-5. TRBV21-1 is annotated as a pseudogene. The CDR3 covers 16 residues. In DNA, the CDR3 is TGTGCCAGCAGCAAAGCGCAGGTCCTTAGCAATCAGCCCCAGCATTTT. Encoded protein: CASSKAQVLSNQPQHF.

This chain joins TRBV7-2 and TRBJ2-2; perhaps TRBD2 as D (5 bases). Trimming pared 4 bases from V and 2 bases from J, leaving 14 bases between. The CDR3 length is 16 residues. CDR1 and CDR2 (germline): SGHTA, FQGNSA. CDR3 in amino acids: CASSSHGLGNTGELFF. The CDR3 nucleotides are TGTGCCAGCAGCTCTCACGGACTGGGAAACACCGGGGAGCTGTTTTTT.

The sample holds a few counts of this clonotype. V and J are TRBV29-1 and TRBJ1-4, with 7 bases identical to TRBD1. The trim removed 6 bases at V and 3 bases at J, leaving 10 bases unmatched. The V gene's germline CDR1 is SQVTM and CDR2 ANQGSEA. The CDR3 spans 15 residues. The DNA for the CDR3 is TGCAGCGTCCAAAGAACAGGGGTGGCTAATGAAAAACTGTTTTTT. Translated, it gives CSVQRTGVANEKLFF.

The chain couples TRBV6-6 to TRBJ1-2; a possible D gene is TRBD1 (5 bases). CDR1 is MNHNY and CDR2 is SVGAGI in the germline V gene (reference sequence). The V and J ends lost 4 bases and 4 bases respectively, with 19 bases between them. The CDR3 totals 16 residues. The CDR3, as DNA: TGTGCCAGCAGTTCCGTTCCCGGGGGATTCCCCTATGGCTACACCTTC. As protein: CASSSVPGGFPYGYTF.

This clonotype occurred a few times. This chain links TRBV9 with TRBJ2-5, with TRBD2 as a possible D gene (5 bases). CDR3 size: 14 residues. V was cut by 3 bases and J by 0 bases, with 9 bases left in between. Germline V CDR1 and CDR2: SGDLS, YYNGEE. In DNA form, the CDR3 reads TGTGCCAGCAGCGCTCCAGCGGACCAAGAGACCCAGTACTTC. Translated, it gives CASSAPADQETQYF.

V is TRBV4-1 and J is TRBJ2-5; 7 bases align to TRBD1. With the DNA end fitting TRBJ2-7 better, the J assignment may be wrong. Germline CDR1 MGHRA, CDR2 YSYEKL. This CDR3 is 15 amino acids long. CDR3 sequence reads: CASSQESGGRYEQYF. DNA for the CDR3: TGCGCCAGCAGCCAAGAGTCAGGGGGAAGGTACGAGCAGTACTTC.

In its sample, this clonotype was seen a few times. This chain connects TRBV6-2 or TRBV6-3 to TRBJ1-1, with 7 nucleotides matching TRBD1. The CDR3 contains 14 residues. Germline assignment: CDR1 MNHEY and CDR2 SVGEGT. J lost 2 bases, V lost 2 bases, and 2 bases had no gene match. Here the CDR3 reads CASSYRGPNTEAFF. As DNA, the CDR3 is TGTGCCAGCAGTTACAGGGGGCCCAACACTGAAGCTTTCTTT.

The chain joins TRBV2 to TRBJ2-7; D might be TRBD1 (5 bases). Germline values: CDR1 SNHLY, CDR2 FYNNEI. V lost 8 bases and J lost 3, with 8 bases in between. This CDR3 contains 11 residues. The CDR3 here is CASDSSYEQYF. The CDR3 bases are TGTGCCAGCGACAGTAGCTACGAGCAGTACTTC.

The chain is built from TRBV20-1 and TRBJ2-7; D tentatively reads TRBD1 or TRBD2 (5 bases each). The CDR3 extends over 13 amino acids. Trimming cost V 1 base and J 4 bases, with 11 bases left between them. Germline values: CDR1 DFQATT, CDR2 SNEGSKA (reference sequence). The CDR3 nucleotides are TGCAGTGCTAGAGGGGACGCTAGGTACGAGCAGTACTTC. Its translation: CSARGDARYEQYF.

The V call is TRBV12-3 or TRBV12-4, the J call TRBJ1-2; a weak D match, TRBD1 (6 bases). This CDR3 is built from 15 residues. V lost 1 base, J lost 4 bases, and 13 bases lay in between. The CDR3 loop reads CASSLDGGASYGYTF. DNA of the CDR3: TGTGCCAGCAGTTTAGATGGGGGGGCCAGCTATGGCTACACCTTC.

This clonotype was counted between two and nine times. This sequence joins TRBV20-1 and TRBJ2-1; 7 nucleotides align to TRBD2. Looked up from germline, CDR1 is DFQATT and CDR2 is SNEGSKA (reference sequence). With 3 bases clipped from V and 3 bases from J, the junction kept 5 bases outside the gene matches. The CDR3 spans 14 residues. The DNA for the CDR3 is TGCAGTGCTAGTAGTCTAGCGGACTACAATGAGCAGTTCTTC. Its protein is CSASSLADYNEQFF.

The rearrangement links TRBV29-1 to TRBJ1-1; D is possibly TRBD1 (5 bases). V lost 4 bases and J lost 1, with 10 bases in between. The germline gives CDR1 SQVTM, CDR2 ANQGSEA. The CDR3 runs to 13 residues. The CDR3: CSVARDWNTEAFF. As DNA, the CDR3 is TGCAGCGTTGCACGGGACTGGAACACTGAAGCTTTCTTT.

This clonotype was observed a few times. The chain links TRBV27 to TRBJ2-7, with 8 nucleotides matching TRBD2. The germline V gene has CDR1 MNHEY and CDR2 SMNVEV (reference sequence). The CDR3 covers 14 residues. V gave up 2 bases and J gave up 2 bases; unmatched junction bases: 2. The CDR3 spells CASSLREGTYEQYF. Here the CDR3 DNA reads TGTGCCAGCAGTTTACGGGAGGGGACCTACGAGCAGTACTTC.

This clonotype was detected only a few times. The chain links TRBV7-9 to TRBJ1-2, with 10 bases aligning to TRBD1. Trimming removed 4 bases from V and 3 bases from J; junction bases left unmatched: 8. CDR1 SEHNR and CDR2 FQNEAQ come from the germline V gene (reference sequence). The length of the CDR3 is 16 residues. The CDR3 protein is CASSWPDRGLDYGYTF. CDR3 in DNA: TGTGCCAGCAGCTGGCCCGACAGGGGGCTCGACTATGGCTACACCTTC. Filled out from reference TRBV7-9 and TRBJ1-2, the complete variable domain reads DTGVSQNPRHKITKRGQNVTFRCDPISEHNRLYWYRQTLGQGPEFLTYFQNEAQLEKSRLLSDRFSAERPKGSFSTLEIQRTEQGDSAMYLCASSWPDRGLDYGYTFGSGTRLTVV.

The V gene is TRBV20-1, the J gene TRBJ1-1, with D uncertain. V lost 0 bases to trimming and J lost 0 bases, with 17 bases between them. Looked up from germline, CDR1 is DFQATT and CDR2 is SNEGSKA (reference sequence). There are 17 residues in the CDR3. CDR3 amino acids: CSARDLLPGLMNTEAFF. DNA of the CDR3: TGCAGTGCTAGAGATCTCCTGCCAGGACTAATGAACACTGAAGCTTTCTTT.

This chain joins TRBV4-1 and TRBJ2-7; TRBD2 aligns across 10 bases. Per germline, CDR1 MGHRA and CDR2 YSYEKL. Unmatched junction bases numbered 6, after V lost 1 base and J lost 3 bases. The CDR3 covers 16 residues. The CDR3 nucleotides are TGCGCCAGCAGCCAAGGTGCTGCTAGCGGGAGCTACGAGCAGTACTTC. This translates into CASSQGAASGSYEQYF.

The chain links TRBV25-1 to TRBJ2-5, with a weak D call TRBD2 (6 bases). With 1 base removed from V and 5 bases from J, the gap between germline ends came to 17 bases. Germline V lookup: CDR1 MGHDK, CDR2 SYGVNS. The CDR3 covers 16 residues. This chain's CDR3 is CASSESIGGLGETQYF. The CDR3 bases are TGTGCCAGCAGTGAATCAATCGGGGGACTTGGGGAGACCCAGTACTTC.

This chain connects TRBV6-5 to TRBJ2-3; TRBD2 agrees at 8 bases. Germline-derived CDR1 and CDR2 are MNHEY and SVGAGI. The CDR3 loop spans 14 amino acids. Trimming at V came to 7 bases and at J to 6 bases, leaving 9 bases not matched to a gene. The CDR3 nucleotides read TGTGCCAGCACAGGGCGGGAGGAAAGGGATACGCAGTATTTT. Translation gives CASTGREERDTQYF.

V and J are TRBV6-6 and TRBJ2-5, with 8 bases fitting TRBD1. Matching the DNA end better, TRBJ2-7 makes the J call doubtful. CDR1 is MNHNY and CDR2 is SVGAGI in the germline V gene (reference sequence). CDR3 length equals 15 residues. CDR3 bases: TGTGCCAGCAGTTACAGGCAGGGGGCGAATGACGAGCAGTACTTC. Encoded protein: CASSYRQGANDEQYF.

This clonotype was detected only once. The junction shows a germline mismatch at one end, possibly a read error. V and J are TRBV14 and TRBJ2-5; D uncertain. The CDR3 runs 15 residues. The germline V gene has CDR1 SGHDN and CDR2 FVKESK. The chain's CDR3 is CASSNVRTSQETQYF. For the CDR3, the DNA is TGCGCCAGCAGCAATGTTAGGACCAGCCAAGAGACCCAGTACTTC.

V gene TRBV24-1 combines with J gene TRBJ2-1, with 7 bases lining up with TRBD1. CDR3 length: 17 amino acids. Losses at the gene ends were 4 bases for V and 0 bases for J; bases not matched to a gene: 8. Per the germline V gene, CDR1 is KGHDR and CDR2 is SFDVKD. DNA of the CDR3: TGTGCCACCAGTGACTCGCAGGGACAGAGCTCCTACAATGAGCAGTTCTTC. It is translated as CATSDSQGQSSYNEQFF.

The rearrangement uses TRBV5-1 and TRBJ2-5; 9 positions match TRBD1. Per the germline V gene, CDR1 is SGHRS and CDR2 is YFSETQ. Trimming removed 4 bases from V and 2 bases from J; junction bases left unmatched: 6. The CDR3 has 15 residues. The CDR3: CASSTGQGTQETQYF. CDR3 nucleotides: TGCGCCAGCAGCACCGGACAGGGGACACAAGAGACCCAGTACTTC.

The chain carries TRBV7-9 and TRBJ2-4, with no clear D. The DNA end is a closer match to TRBJ2-5, so the J assignment may be wrong. CDR3 length: 14 residues. In germline, CDR1 is SEHNR, CDR2 FQNEAQ (reference sequence). The CDR3 protein is CASSLERVAETQYF. DNA for the CDR3: TGTGCCAGCAGCTTAGAAAGGGTTGCAGAGACCCAGTACTTC.

This sequence joins TRBV29-1 and TRBJ2-7, with 8 bases aligning to TRBD2. Germline V gene data show CDR1 as SQVTM and CDR2 as ANQGSEA. J gave up 4 bases and V 7 bases, and 6 bases lay outside the gene matches. CDR3 length equals 12 residues. CDR3 DNA sequence: TGCAGCGGCGCCCCGGGAGGGTACGAGCAGTACTTC. This translates into CSGAPGGYEQYF.

CDR3: CASSNVMSTEAFF. The CDR3 bases are TGTGCCAGCAGCAACGTAATGAGCACTGAAGCTTTCTTT. The genes are TRBV5-5 and TRBJ1-1; no firm D call. The CDR3 covers 13 residues. Germline V gene sequence: CDR1 SGHKS, CDR2 YYEKEE (reference sequence). V lost 4 bases to trimming and J lost 4 bases, with 11 bases between them.

The CDR3 DNA follows: TGCGCCAGCAGCTTACAAACAGGGGGCTCGGTGGAACTGTTTTTT. It yields the protein CASSLQTGGSVELFF. V and J are TRBV5-1 and TRBJ1-4; the match to TRBD1 covers 9 bases. Unmatched junction bases numbered 11, after V lost 2 bases and J lost 12 bases. CDR1 and CDR2 (germline): SGHRS, YFSETQ. The CDR3 spans 15 residues.

The rearrangement uses TRBV15 and TRBJ1-5; D gene unclear. CDR3 length: 15 residues. Germline CDR1 and CDR2: LNHNV and YYDKDF (reference sequence). V was clipped by 3 bases and J by 3 bases, with 12 bases between them. The CDR3 region has the DNA TGTGCCACCAGCAGTCAATTCAGGAACAATCAGCCCCAGCATTTT. This translates into CATSSQFRNNQPQHF.

This clonotype was counted a few times. J is TRBJ1-2 and V is TRBV20-1, with D tentatively TRBD1 (6 bases). CDR3 length: 13 amino acids. Germline CDR1 is DFQATT and CDR2 is SNEGSKA (reference sequence). Trimming left V 3 bases short and J 11 bases short, with 19 bases between. The CDR3 DNA sequence: TGCAGTGCTAGTGAGTCGACGGCGCAGGGGTACACCTTC. It encodes CSASESTAQGYTF.